Listed below are T cell receptor beta chains from one sample, sequenced in a study of follicular helper T cells after annual influenza vaccination. Profiling relied on immunoSEQ multiplex PCR, and the TCRdb table lists in-frame clones only, not all of them. The table has about 5,600 clones, 84% seen once. The input for sequencing was CXCR5+ CD38- circulating T follicular helper cells from blood, taken 7 days after influenza vaccination. The receptors here all came from an adult who received the influenza vaccine. The CDR3 runs from the conserved cysteine through the conserved F or W. D genes are given only for firm matches. Clone size is stated in some rows and not others, as once, few, many or a class when expanded.

clone_size: .; v_call: TRBV4-2; j_call: TRBJ2-1; d_call: .; cdr3_nt: TGTGCCAGCAGCCAAGTCAAGCAATCTCCCTACAATGAGCAGTTCTTC; cdr3_aa: CASSQVKQSPYNEQFF
clone_size: .; v_call: TRBV5-4; j_call: TRBJ2-7; d_call: TRBD2; cdr3_nt: TGTGCCAGCAGCCGGGACTACGGGTCCGAGCAGTACTTC; cdr3_aa: CASSRDYGSEQYF
clone_size: .; v_call: TRBV6-1; j_call: TRBJ2-3; d_call: TRBD2; cdr3_nt: TGTGCCAGCAGTGTCCAAGCGGGAGAGCCGGCTACGCAGTATTTT; cdr3_aa: CASSVQAGEPATQYF
clone_size: .; v_call: TRBV2; j_call: TRBJ1-1; d_call: .; cdr3_nt: TGTGCCAGCACGTGGGATGTTGAAGCTTTCTTT; cdr3_aa: CASTWDVEAFF
clone_size: few; v_call: TRBV7-2; j_call: TRBJ2-7; d_call: TRBD1; cdr3_nt: TGTGCCAGCGGACAGGGGGAAGGCTACGAGCAGTACTTC; cdr3_aa: CASGQGEGYEQYF
clone_size: .; v_call: TRBV7-9; j_call: TRBJ1-1; d_call: .; cdr3_nt: TGTGCCAGCAGCTTGGCCGCAGGGGCCACCAACACTGAAGCTTTCTTT; cdr3_aa: CASSLAAGATNTEAFF
clone_size: once; v_call: TRBV10-3; j_call: TRBJ1-4; d_call: TRBD1; cdr3_nt: TGTGCCATCAGTCCGGGACAGGGTTTTAGTGAAAAACTGTTTTTT; cdr3_aa: CAISPGQGFSEKLFF
clone_size: .; v_call: TRBV18; j_call: TRBJ1-2; d_call: .; cdr3_nt: TGTGCCAGCTCACCATCAGGGACCCCCAGCTATGGCTACACCTTC; cdr3_aa: CASSPSGTPSYGYTF
clone_size: .; v_call: TRBV7-6; j_call: TRBJ1-2; d_call: .; cdr3_nt: TGTGCCAGCAGCAAGCTTCTCGAGGCCCCTTTATTC; cdr3_aa: CASSKLLEAPLF
clone_size: .; v_call: TRBV15; j_call: TRBJ2-7; d_call: .; cdr3_nt: TGTGCCACCAGCAGATACAGGTCCGTCGGCTACGAGCAGTACTTC; cdr3_aa: CATSRYRSVGYEQYF
clone_size: .; v_call: TRBV5-1; j_call: TRBJ2-7; d_call: TRBD2; cdr3_nt: TGCGCCAGCAGCTTAGCTAGCGGGCGAAGCTCCTACGAGCAGTACTTC; cdr3_aa: CASSLASGRSSYEQYF
clone_size: .; v_call: TRBV10-3; j_call: TRBJ2-2; d_call: .; cdr3_nt: TGTGCCATCAGTGAGTCGAAGGGGATGGGGCCCGGGGAGCTGTTTTTT; cdr3_aa: CAISESKGMGPGELFF
clone_size: .; v_call: TRBV6-1; j_call: TRBJ1-1; d_call: .; cdr3_nt: TGTGCCAGCAGTGAAGTCCTGAACACTGAAGCTTTCTTT; cdr3_aa: CASSEVLNTEAFF
clone_size: once; v_call: TRBV7-3; j_call: TRBJ2-5; d_call: TRBD2; cdr3_nt: TGTGCCAGCAGTAACAGACTAGCGGGGGGGCAAGAGACCCAGTACTTC; cdr3_aa: CASSNRLAGGQETQYF
clone_size: .; v_call: TRBV5-6; j_call: TRBJ2-1; d_call: .; cdr3_nt: TGTGCCAGCAGCTTGGCACGTGAGCAGTTCTTC; cdr3_aa: CASSLAREQFF
clone_size: .; v_call: TRBV7-2; j_call: TRBJ2-3; d_call: .; cdr3_nt: TGTGCCAGCAGCTTAAATGCGGATACGCAGTATTTT; cdr3_aa: CASSLNADTQYF
clone_size: .; v_call: TRBV27; j_call: TRBJ2-1; d_call: TRBD2; cdr3_nt: TGTGCCAGCAGTCCAGTGAGAATAGCGGGAGGGGCCAATGAGCAGTTCTTC; cdr3_aa: CASSPVRIAGGANEQFF
clone_size: .; v_call: TRBV4-3; j_call: TRBJ2-5; d_call: .; cdr3_nt: TGCGCCAGCAGCCAAGATCAGCATCGGGAGACCCAGTACTTC; cdr3_aa: CASSQDQHRETQYF
clone_size: .; v_call: TRBV10-3; j_call: TRBJ1-1; d_call: .; cdr3_nt: TGTGCCATCAGGGATAGGACCCTTAACTCTGAAGCTTTCTTT; cdr3_aa: CAIRDRTLNSEAFF
clone_size: .; v_call: TRBV27; j_call: TRBJ2-3; d_call: .; cdr3_nt: TGTGCCAGCAGTTTATCACAACACACAGATACGCAGTATTTT; cdr3_aa: CASSLSQHTDTQYF
clone_size: .; v_call: TRBV4-1; j_call: TRBJ1-4; d_call: .; cdr3_nt: TGCGCCAGCAGCCACGCACCCCAGGGCAGGGGATTCGAAAAACTGTTTTTT; cdr3_aa: CASSHAPQGRGFEKLFF
clone_size: .; v_call: TRBV30; j_call: TRBJ2-2; d_call: TRBD1; cdr3_nt: TGTGCCTGGAGTCACCAGGGGGCCGGGGAGCTGTTTTTT; cdr3_aa: CAWSHQGAGELFF
clone_size: once; v_call: TRBV10-3; j_call: TRBJ2-5; d_call: .; cdr3_nt: TGTGCCATCAGCTATAGCCAAGAGACCCAGTACTTC; cdr3_aa: CAISYSQETQYF
clone_size: .; v_call: TRBV18; j_call: TRBJ1-1; d_call: TRBD1; cdr3_nt: TGTGCCAGCTCACTCTTTCGGGACAGGGGGAAAATAATGAACACTGAAGCTTTCTTT; cdr3_aa: CASSLFRDRGKIMNTEAFF
clone_size: .; v_call: TRBV6-1; j_call: TRBJ1-4; d_call: TRBD1; cdr3_nt: TGTGCCAGCAGTCGGCAGGGGGGTGAAAAACTGTTTTTT; cdr3_aa: CASSRQGGEKLFF
clone_size: .; v_call: TRBV4-2; j_call: TRBJ1-6; d_call: TRBD1; cdr3_nt: TGTGCCAGCAGCCAAGGGAGAACCGGGACAGATATAAATTCACCCCTCCACTTT; cdr3_aa: CASSQGRTGTDINSPLHF
clone_size: .; v_call: TRBV15; j_call: TRBJ2-1; d_call: .; cdr3_nt: TGTGCCACCAGCCCGTATATCGGAAAGGGAAGCTACAATGAGCAGTTCTTC; cdr3_aa: CATSPYIGKGSYNEQFF
clone_size: .; v_call: TRBV6-6; j_call: TRBJ2-3; d_call: .; cdr3_nt: TGTGTCAGCAGTTCCAGGGGAGATACGCAGTATTTT; cdr3_aa: CVSSSRGDTQYF
clone_size: few; v_call: TRBV2; j_call: TRBJ1-5; d_call: .; cdr3_nt: TGTGCCAGCAGTGTCGGACAGCCCCAGCATTTT; cdr3_aa: CASSVGQPQHF
clone_size: .; v_call: TRBV18; j_call: TRBJ1-4; d_call: TRBD1; cdr3_nt: TGTGCCAGCTCACCCCAGGACAGGGGGAATGAAAAACTGTTTTTT; cdr3_aa: CASSPQDRGNEKLFF
clone_size: .; v_call: TRBV28; j_call: TRBJ2-7; d_call: .; cdr3_nt: TGTGCCAGCAGTTTGGCAGGCTACGAGCAGTACTTC; cdr3_aa: CASSLAGYEQYF